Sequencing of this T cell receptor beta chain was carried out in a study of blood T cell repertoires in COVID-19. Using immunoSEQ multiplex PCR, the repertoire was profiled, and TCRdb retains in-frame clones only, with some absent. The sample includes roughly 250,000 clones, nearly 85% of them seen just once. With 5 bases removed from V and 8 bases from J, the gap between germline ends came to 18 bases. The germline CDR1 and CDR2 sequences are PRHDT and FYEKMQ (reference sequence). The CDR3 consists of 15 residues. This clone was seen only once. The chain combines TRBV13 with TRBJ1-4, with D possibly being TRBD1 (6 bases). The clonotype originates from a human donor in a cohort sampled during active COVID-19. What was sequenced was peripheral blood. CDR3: CASSPPGGAREKLFF. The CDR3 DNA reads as TGTGCCAGCAGCCCCCCCGGGGGGGCCAGGGAAAAACTGTTTTTT.